Listed below are T cell receptor beta chains from one sample, sequenced in a study of T cell responses to AZD1222 COVID-19 vaccine. Using immunoSEQ multiplex PCR, the repertoire was profiled, and TCRdb retains in-frame clones only, with some absent. The top ten hold about 1.1% of the sample, which has 100,000 to 150,000 clones, about nine tenths seen once. The material was peripheral blood, obtained 28 days after the second AZD1222 dose. Receptors were obtained from an adult who received the AZD1222 COVID-19 vaccine. The CDR3 runs from the conserved cysteine through the conserved F or W. D genes are given only for firm matches. Not every row has a clone size; where given, it reads once, few, many or a size class.

j_call	v_call	clone_size	d_call	cdr3_aa	cdr3_nt
TRBJ1-4	TRBV29-1	once	NA	CSVVLNEKLFF	TGCAGCGTTGTTCTTAATGAAAAACTGTTTTTT
TRBJ2-1	TRBV24-1	NA	TRBD2	CAIGLAGGYEQFF	TGTGCCATCGGACTAGCGGGAGGTTATGAGCAGTTCTTC
TRBJ1-2	TRBV28	NA	NA	CASSFDSNYGYTF	TGTGCCAGCAGCTTCGACAGTAACTATGGCTACACCTTC
TRBJ2-5	TRBV6-6	NA	NA	CASSYVSPQETQYF	TGTGCCAGCAGTTACGTAAGTCCACAAGAGACCCAGTACTTC
TRBJ2-2	TRBV6-5	NA	NA	CASSYSQFGRTGELFF	TGTGCCAGCAGTTACTCCCAATTCGGGCGCACCGGGGAGCTGTTTTTT
TRBJ2-2	TRBV15	NA	TRBD1	CATSRDRGDRGLYGNTGELFF	TGTGCCACCAGCAGAGACCGGGGGGACAGGGGGTTATACGGGAACACCGGGGAGCTGTTTTTT
TRBJ2-2	TRBV11-3	NA	NA	CASSFRHGTGELFF	TGTGCCAGCAGCTTTAGGCATGGCACCGGGGAGCTGTTTTTT
TRBJ1-2	TRBV28	NA	TRBD1	CASRTGGYGYTF	TGTGCCAGCAGGACAGGGGGCTATGGCTACACCTTC
TRBJ2-2	TRBV5-1	NA	NA	CASSLGPGEGAGELFF	TGCGCCAGCAGCTTGGGCCCCGGGGAAGGCGCCGGGGAGCTGTTTTTT
TRBJ1-1	TRBV3-1/TRBV3-2	NA	NA	CASSQGDRTEAFF	TGTGCCAGCAGCCAAGGGGACCGCACTGAAGCTTTCTTT
TRBJ1-4	TRBV19	once	TRBD1	CASTRTGPNEKLFF	TGTGCCAGTACTAGGACAGGACCGAATGAAAAACTGTTTTTT
TRBJ2-2	TRBV11-1	once	NA	CASSRAGAGTGELFF	TGTGCCAGCAGCCGGGCAGGGGCAGGCACCGGGGAGCTGTTTTTT
TRBJ2-3	TRBV20-1	NA	NA	CSAQQGDTQYF	TGCAGTGCCCAGCAGGGAGATACGCAGTATTTT
TRBJ1-1	TRBV6-5	NA	NA	CASSLRGETEAFF	TGTGCCAGCAGTCTGAGGGGGGAAACTGAAGCTTTCTTT
TRBJ2-1	TRBV2	NA	TRBD2	CASKGGGSYNEQFF	TGTGCCAGCAAAGGCGGGGGGAGCTACAATGAGCAGTTCTTC
TRBJ2-7	TRBV7-2	once	TRBD2	CASSLRREGEQYF	TGTGCCAGCAGCTTACGGCGGGAGGGGGAGCAGTACTTC
TRBJ2-7	TRBV14	NA	NA	CASSQGWGAFYEQYF	TGTGCCAGCAGCCAAGGTTGGGGGGCCTTTTACGAGCAGTACTTC
TRBJ2-7	TRBV10-1	NA	NA	CASSENGDTYEQYF	TGCGCCAGCAGTGAGAACGGGGACACCTACGAGCAGTACTTC
TRBJ1-5	TRBV15	NA	NA	CATSPQGLNQPQHF	TGTGCCACCAGCCCCCAGGGCCTCAATCAGCCCCAGCATTTT
TRBJ1-1	TRBV7-9	NA	NA	CASSLGSSLTEAFF	TGTGCCAGCAGCTTAGGCAGTAGCCTCACTGAAGCTTTCTTT
TRBJ2-3	TRBV19	NA	TRBD2	CASTSGRTDTQYF	TGTGCTTCGACTAGCGGGAGGACAGATACGCAGTATTTT
TRBJ2-1	TRBV28	NA	TRBD2	CASSPSGLAGGGEQFF	TGTGCCAGCAGTCCCTCAGGACTAGCGGGAGGAGGTGAGCAGTTCTTC
TRBJ1-1	TRBV27	NA	TRBD1	CASSPYTGQGTTEAFF	TGTGCCAGCAGCCCTTATACGGGACAGGGGACCACTGAAGCTTTCTTT
TRBJ2-2	TRBV6-5	once	NA	CASSYRGLRGTGELFF	TGTGCCAGCAGTTACAGAGGTCTCAGAGGGACCGGGGAGCTGTTTTTT
TRBJ1-2	TRBV9	NA	NA	CASSVGKGGGYTF	TGTGCCAGCAGCGTAGGTAAGGGCGGCGGCTACACCTTC
TRBJ1-5	TRBV19	NA	NA	CASSIEPNENQHF	TGTGCCAGTAGTATAGAGCCGAATGAGAACCAGCATTTT
TRBJ1-4	TRBV28	NA	TRBD1	CASSFGGQGGEKLFF	TGTGCCAGCAGTTTTGGGGGACAGGGGGGTGAAAAACTGTTTTTT
TRBJ2-3	TRBV7-3	NA	NA	CASSLGADTQYF	TGTGCCAGCAGCCTAGGAGCAGATACGCAGTATTTT
TRBJ1-1	TRBV4-2	NA	NA	CASSQHQNTEAFF	TGTGCCAGCAGCCAACATCAGAACACTGAAGCTTTCTTT
TRBJ2-3	TRBV24-1	NA	NA	CATSDRQGTDTQYF	TGTGCCACCAGTGATCGCCAGGGGACAGATACGCAGTATTTT
TRBJ2-7	TRBV7-9	NA	NA	CASSLGDEQYF	TGTGCCAGCAGCTTAGGGGACGAGCAGTACTTC
TRBJ2-1	TRBV5-4	few	TRBD2	CASSLLRSGSSYNEQFF	TGTGCCAGCAGCTTGTTAAGAAGCGGGAGCTCCTACAATGAGCAGTTCTTC
TRBJ2-6	TRBV27	NA	NA	CASSVRDTSSGANVLTF	TGTGCCAGCAGTGTAAGGGACACGAGCTCTGGGGCCAACGTCCTGACTTTC
TRBJ1-2	TRBV19	NA	NA	CASSYGYGYTF	TGTGCCAGTAGTTACGGGTATGGCTACACCTTC
TRBJ1-4	TRBV5-1	NA	TRBD1	CASSWGTGDEKLFF	TGCGCCAGCAGCTGGGGAACAGGGGATGAAAAACTGTTTTTT
TRBJ1-2	TRBV7-3	NA	TRBD1	CASSPHRDRGRSFAGYTF	TGTGCCAGCAGCCCACACCGGGACAGGGGGCGATCGTTCGCTGGCTACACCTTC
TRBJ2-2	TRBV4-3	NA	NA	CASSQELFGGELFF	TGCGCCAGCAGCCAAGAACTATTCGGCGGGGAGCTGTTTTTT
TRBJ1-4	TRBV30	NA	TRBD1	CAWSVSGQVNEKLFF	TGTGCCTGGAGTGTTTCCGGACAGGTGAATGAAAAACTGTTTTTT
TRBJ1-5	TRBV18	NA	TRBD1	CASSPDRGSNQPQHF	TGTGCCAGCTCCCCCGACAGGGGAAGCAATCAGCCCCAGCATTTT
TRBJ1-6	TRBV27	NA	NA	CASSLGGNSPLHF	TGTGCCAGCAGTTTGGGCGGAAATTCACCCCTCCACTTT
TRBJ2-6	TRBV3-1/TRBV3-2	NA	NA	CASSHRAGANVLTF	TGTGCCAGCAGCCACAGGGCTGGGGCCAACGTCCTGACTTTC
TRBJ1-2	TRBV6-5	NA	TRBD1	CASRTGFHGYTF	TGTGCCAGCAGGACAGGGTTTCATGGCTACACCTTC
TRBJ2-7	TRBV7-2	NA	NA	CASSSASIFDEQYF	TGTGCCAGCAGCTCCGCCTCCATTTTTGACGAGCAGTACTTC
TRBJ1-1	TRBV10-1	NA	TRBD1	CASSEPGQTKTEAFF	TGCGCCAGCAGTGAGCCGGGACAGACTAAGACTGAAGCTTTCTTT
TRBJ2-3	TRBV5-8	NA	TRBD2	CASSSSGGALDTQYF	TGTGCCAGCAGCTCTAGCGGGGGGGCCTTAGATACGCAGTATTTT
TRBJ1-2	TRBV7-9	NA	NA	CASTRRGGDGYTF	TGTGCCAGCACAAGGAGGGGAGGTGATGGCTACACCTTC
TRBJ2-3	TRBV27	NA	TRBD2	CASSSGGGADTQYF	TGTGCCAGCAGTTCGGGGGGTGGGGCAGATACGCAGTATTTT
TRBJ2-7	TRBV28	NA	TRBD2	CASIATRGGRNEQYF	TGTGCCAGCATAGCTACGCGGGGGGGACGGAACGAGCAGTACTTC
TRBJ1-3	TRBV7-2	NA	NA	CASSPVWTAAGNTIYF	TGTGCCAGCAGCCCAGTGTGGACAGCGGCTGGAAACACCATATATTTT
TRBJ2-5	TRBV19	NA	NA	CASSIEGKYQETQYF	TGTGCCAGTAGTATAGAAGGGAAGTACCAAGAGACCCAGTACTTC
TRBJ1-6	TRBV4-2	few	NA	CASSQLDGYSPLHF	TGTGCCAGCAGCCAGCTGGACGGGTATTCACCCCTCCACTTT
TRBJ1-4	TRBV6-1	NA	NA	CASSEAMFRPTTTNEKLFF	TGTGCCAGCAGTGAAGCGATGTTCAGACCGACGACAACTAATGAAAAACTGTTTTTT
TRBJ1-2	TRBV27	NA	NA	CASSFRGTNYGYTF	TGTGCCAGCAGTTTCAGGGGAACTAACTATGGCTACACCTTC
TRBJ1-5	TRBV20-1	NA	NA	CSAGSRPQHF	TGCAGTGCTGGGAGTCGGCCCCAGCATTTT
TRBJ2-6	TRBV5-1	once	NA	CASSPYSGANVLTF	TGCGCCAGCAGCCCCTACTCTGGGGCCAACGTCCTGACTTTC
TRBJ1-5	TRBV19	few	NA	CASSMRGTLSQPQHF	TGTGCCAGTAGTATGCGTGGTACGCTCAGTCAGCCCCAGCATTTT
TRBJ2-3	TRBV7-2	NA	NA	CASSLAWAEGDTQYF	TGTGCCAGCAGCTTAGCCTGGGCCGAGGGAGATACGCAGTATTTT
TRBJ1-4	TRBV6-6	NA	NA	CASSQRGDNEKLFF	TGTGCCAGCAGTCAAAGGGGGGATAATGAAAAACTGTTTTTT
TRBJ2-7	TRBV28	NA	NA	CASSFRKGVAREQYF	TGTGCCAGCAGTTTTCGCAAGGGGGTTGCTCGAGAGCAGTACTTC
TRBJ1-5	TRBV7-2	NA	NA	CASSLEQGHNQPQHF	TGTGCCAGCAGCTTAGAACAGGGCCACAATCAGCCCCAGCATTTT